Listed below are T cell receptor beta chains from one sample, sequenced in a study of shared clonotypes between healthy human individuals. Generated by immunoSEQ multiplex PCR, the TCRdb table keeps only in-frame clones and is missing some. This table has about 230,000 clones, just over 65% appearing once. The sequencing input was memory CD4+ T cells sorted from blood. Receptors were obtained from a young man in good health. Each CDR3 is given with its conserved first and last residue.

>TRBJ2-7|TRBV30
CAWSGHGGWEQYF
>TRBJ2-5|TRBV11-2
CASIRTGGETQYF
>TRBJ2-7|TRBV27
CASSPRPGTRTEQYF
>TRBJ1-2|TRBV5-1
CASSTGQGAYGYTF
>TRBJ2-1|TRBV30
CAWSPGGSRNEQFF
>TRBJ1-3|TRBV13
CASSLVGVAGNTIYF
>TRBJ2-7|TRBV10-3
CAISEGTGGDEQYF
>TRBJ2-7|TRBV11-2
CASSLAGGLEQYF
>TRBJ2-1|TRBV5-1
CASSLDRLRSYNEQFF
>TRBJ2-1|TRBV5-1
CASSLREGVGTEQFF
>TRBJ1-5|TRBV19
CATGGGTPQHF
>TRBJ2-5|TRBV5-1
CASSLGTGGNTQYF
>TRBJ1-3|TRBV5-1
CASSLGGGRNTIYF
>TRBJ2-3|TRBV28
CASSLRRLESYTQYF
>TRBJ2-2|TRBV10-3
CAITEDGAGELFF
>TRBJ1-2|TRBV9
CASSVVAGSGGYTF
>TRBJ1-1|TRBV19
CASSPDRAVNTEAFF
>TRBJ1-4|TRBV5-4
CASSASTNEKLFF
>TRBJ2-3|TRBV7-3
CASSLQPGGGGTDTQYF
>TRBJ2-3|TRBV5-1
CASSLRGLGTDTQYF
>TRBJ2-2|TRBV9
CASSVEVGGPIGELFF
>TRBJ2-3|TRBV10-1
CASIGRSTDTQYF
>TRBJ2-7|TRBV5-1
CASKHGTNYEQYF
>TRBJ1-1|TRBV11-2
CASSFFPEAFF
>TRBJ2-5|TRBV6-5
CASSWTSQETQYF
>TRBJ2-4|TRBV6-6
CASSNDRGAKNIQYF
>TRBJ2-5|TRBV4-1
CASSQALAGVETQYF
>TRBJ2-1|TRBV9
CASSPVAGTSGEQFF
>TRBJ2-4|TRBV7-9
CASSMKTSGKNIQYF
>TRBJ2-1|TRBV18
CASSPVSGSRNEQFF
>TRBJ2-1|TRBV19
CASSPRWQGRFDEQFF
>TRBJ2-3|TRBV27
CASSLGRGTSGTDTQYF
>TRBJ1-2|TRBV19
CASTFVGRNYGYTF
>TRBJ2-2|TRBV2
CASREQGATGELFF
>TRBJ2-1|TRBV10-1
CASSALGLNNEQFF
>TRBJ2-7|TRBV13
CASSLGRLAETYEQYF
>TRBJ2-1|TRBV7-9
CASSRWTRKSSYNEQFF
>TRBJ2-3|TRBV28
CASSQHPDTQYF
>TRBJ2-3|TRBV28
CASRQARDRAQGAQYF
>TRBJ2-2|TRBV5-1
CASSSTGVTGELFF
>TRBJ2-2|TRBV27
CASSFEFRVSNTGELFF